This passage covers 24 T cell receptor beta chains from one sample sequenced in a study of molecular identifiers for immune sequencing clone quantification (dated by TCRdb to 2016 to 2018). Receptor libraries were prepared by PCR. TCRdb lists the instrument as Illumina HiSeq 4000. Using fastp at Q25 and MiXCR, TCRdb reprocessed the public reads and kept productive beta chains. Each record represents a unique CDR3 protein, reported with the most common genes and DNA among its rows. This sample lists tens of thousands of distinct CDR3 sequences; around a fifth were detected once. The top ten constitute over 1.1% of the sample. The specimen sequenced was naive CD8+ T cells from blood, with Jurkat cell RNA spiked in. The cell subset or site label, as the study defines it: FACS-sorted CD8+CD4-CCR7+CD45RA+ naive T cells. The receptors were gathered from a human donor in good health. Some libraries in this study had Jurkat cell RNA spiked in.

This clonotype has only a few counts. V usage is TRBV15 and J usage is TRBJ1-1, with 8 bases aligning to TRBD1. V lost 8 bases to trimming and J lost 5 bases; unmatched junction nucleotides: 7. In germline, CDR1 is LNHNV, CDR2 YYDKDF (reference sequence). This CDR3 is 13 amino acids long. DNA of the CDR3: TGTGCCACCTTAGGACAGGGAGTGACTGAAGCTTTCTTT. This encodes CATLGQGVTEAFF.

A word on this clonotype: A much larger clonotype is one base distant, so this may be a read error. V gene TRBV28 combines with J gene TRBJ1-2; 8 positions match TRBD1. Germline loops: CDR1 MDHEN, CDR2 SYDVKM. V trimming: 1 base; J trimming: 6 bases; junction bases outside the gene matches: 4. The CDR3 consists of 14 residues. CDR3 DNA sequence: TGTGCCAGCAGTTTATTGAGACAGGGGAATGGCTACACCTTC. It is translated as CASSLLRQGNGYTF.

This clonotype was counted at least ten times. V gene TRBV6-2 or TRBV6-3 combines with J gene TRBJ2-2; weak D call: TRBD2 (5 bases). V dropped 8 bases and J dropped 5 bases, with 18 bases sitting between them. Germline V gene sequence: CDR1 MNHEY, CDR2 SVGEGT. There are 15 residues in the CDR3. The CDR3 DNA follows: TGTGCCAGCCGAGTGAGTAGGACGGGAACCGGGGAGCTGTTTTTT. It yields the protein CASRVSRTGTGELFF.

This clonotype was observed at least ten times. The rearrangement joins TRBV15 to TRBJ2-7; no clear D gene. CDR3 size: 13 residues. Trimming left V 6 bases short and J 0 bases short, with 9 bases between. Per germline, CDR1 LNHNV and CDR2 YYDKDF (reference sequence). The DNA for the CDR3 is TGTGCCACCAGGAGCTCAAGCTCCTACGAGCAGTACTTC. It yields the protein CATRSSSSYEQYF.

This clonotype was observed many times. The chain couples TRBV20-1 to TRBJ1-2; the match to TRBD1 covers 7 bases. CDR3 size: 12 residues. The junction had 2 bases not matched to a gene; V was cut back by 5 bases and J by 2 bases. Per germline, CDR1 DFQATT and CDR2 SNEGSKA (reference sequence). CDR3 amino acids: CSAEQGNYGYTF. CDR3 nucleotide sequence: TGCAGTGCTGAACAGGGGAACTATGGCTACACCTTC.

With respect to this clonotype: Because the CDR3 is missing its conserved closing phenylalanine or tryptophan, this is likely a read error. The chain has TRBV7-7 and TRBJ2-3; D is unclear. There are 14 residues in the CDR3. CDR1 SSHAT and CDR2 FNYEAQ come from the germline V gene (reference sequence). CDR3: CASSLGQSTDTQYL. In nucleotides, the CDR3 is TGTGCTAGCAGCTTAGGCCAGTCCACAGATACGCAGTATCTT.

This clonotype was seen more than once but under ten times. One base away lies a much larger clone, so this may be a sequencing read error. V usage is TRBV27 and J usage is TRBJ2-1; tentatively, D is TRBD2 (6 bases). V was shortened by 5 bases and J by 5 bases, with 10 bases between the two germline ends. Germline V gene sequence: CDR1 MNHEY, CDR2 SMNVEV (reference sequence). The CDR3 contains 13 residues. As DNA, the CDR3 is TGTGCCAGCAGTAATAGCGGCGACAATGAGCAGTTCTTC. It is translated as CASSNSGDNEQFF.

This clonotype was picked up many times. The chain is built from TRBV28 and TRBJ2-3, with 10 bases matching TRBD2. Germline V CDR1 and CDR2: MDHEN, SYDVKM. The CDR3 runs 19 residues. Trimming at V came to 8 bases and at J to 2 bases, leaving 19 bases not matched to a gene. The CDR3 sequence is CASRAEIARTSGPTDTQYF. The CDR3 bases are TGTGCCAGCCGAGCCGAAATTGCCCGGACTAGCGGACCCACAGATACGCAGTATTTT.

This clonotype was seen at least ten times. The chain has TRBV18 and TRBJ2-7; 9 bases are a match to TRBD2. The germline V gene encodes CDR1 KGHSH and CDR2 LQKENI. The V gene end was trimmed by 6 bases and the J gene end by 3 bases; junction bases not matched to a gene: 6. This CDR3 comprises 14 residues. The CDR3 loop is CASSNGLANYEQYF. CDR3 DNA sequence: TGTGCCAGCTCTAACGGACTAGCGAACTACGAGCAGTACTTC.

This clonotype was seen ten or more times. The CDR3 nucleotides are TGTGCCAGCAGTTACGGGACGGTGATGAACACTGAAGCTTTCTTT. Translation gives CASSYGTVMNTEAFF. This chain joins TRBV6-2 or TRBV6-3 and TRBJ1-1, with D maybe TRBD1 (5 bases). Germline V gene data show CDR1 as MNHEY and CDR2 as SVGEGT. The CDR3 is 15 amino acids. V dropped 2 bases and J dropped 0 bases, with 10 bases sitting between them.

This clonotype was picked up many times. V usage is TRBV2 and J usage is TRBJ2-3, with a tentative D call TRBD2 (6 bases). CDR3 size: 15 residues. Germline V gene sequence: CDR1 SNHLY, CDR2 FYNNEI. Trimming took off 3 bases at V and 4 bases at J, with 14 bases between the two ends. The CDR3 sequence is CASSESGVFPDTQYF. DNA of the CDR3: TGTGCCAGCAGTGAGTCGGGAGTATTTCCAGATACGCAGTATTTT.

This clonotype was seen ten or more times. J is TRBJ1-1 and V is TRBV7-9, with 7 bases identical to TRBD1. The junction had 8 bases not matched to a gene; V was cut back by 5 bases and J by 5 bases. The V gene's germline CDR1 is SEHNR and CDR2 FQNEAQ (reference sequence). This CDR3 region has 14 residues. In nucleotides, the CDR3 is TGTGCCAGCAGCAAAGGGACAGTTCGGACTGAAGCTTTCTTT. It translates to CASSKGTVRTEAFF.

Turning to this clonotype: This clone may be a read error of a much larger clone one base away. The chain couples TRBV5-4 to TRBJ2-3; 11 bases fit TRBD1. The CDR3 is 16 residues long. V trimming: 4 bases; J trimming: 8 bases; junction bases outside the gene matches: 12. CDR1 and CDR2 from the germline V gene are SGHNT and YYREEE (reference sequence). CDR3 coding DNA: TGTGCCAGCAGCGTAGGGACAGGGGGTTTACTGGGTACGCAGTATTTT. Its translation is CASSVGTGGLLGTQYF.

At least ten counts were recorded for this clonotype. This chain's CDR3 is CASSPGTAGGSYEQYF. The CDR3 DNA follows: TGTGCCAGCAGTCCCGGCACAGCGGGAGGGTCCTACGAGCAGTACTTC. The V gene is TRBV6-5, the J gene TRBJ2-7; 10 positions match TRBD2. Trimming at V came to 5 bases and at J to 1 base, leaving 8 bases not matched to a gene. Germline V gene sequence: CDR1 MNHEY, CDR2 SVGAGI. The CDR3 contains 16 residues.

Comments on this clonotype: Possible read error: a much larger clone is one base away. The chain employs TRBV5-1 and TRBJ2-1; the D gene could be TRBD1 or TRBD2 (6 bases each). Germline assignment: CDR1 SGHRS and CDR2 YFSETQ. The CDR3 covers 15 residues. The CDR3 here is CASSLYRGVDNELFF. CDR3 nucleotide sequence: TGCGCCAGCAGCTTATATAGGGGGGTTGACAATGAGCTGTTCTTC.

In its sample, this clonotype was seen once. The final CDR3 position lacks the conserved phenylalanine or tryptophan, pointing to a likely read error. The CDR3 nucleotides are TGTGCCAGCAGTTCCATCAGCCTAACACGGGCCAGCGGAGCGAGGGACGAGCAGTACTCC. Protein sequence: CASSSISLTRASGARDEQYS. The V gene is TRBV28, the J gene TRBJ2-7; tentative D call: TRBD2 (5 bases). The CDR3 length is 20 residues. Germline lookup yields CDR1 MDHEN and CDR2 SYDVKM. V was shortened by 4 bases and J by 5 bases, with 33 bases between the two germline ends.

About this clonotype: This may arise from a read error, as a much more abundant clone is one base away. The chain combines TRBV20-1 with TRBJ2-1, with TRBD2 identical over 12 bases. This CDR3 is 17 amino acids long. Germline CDR1 DFQATT, CDR2 SNEGSKA (reference sequence). Here the CDR3 reads CSARDPLAGGPYNGQFF. In DNA form, the CDR3 reads TGCAGTGCTAGGGACCCCCTAGCGGGAGGGCCCTACAATGGGCAGTTCTTC.

This clonotype was observed at least ten times. This chain joins TRBV7-6 and TRBJ2-7, with a weak D call TRBD1 (6 bases). The length of the CDR3 is 15 residues. In germline, CDR1 is SGHVS, CDR2 FNYEAQ. V was trimmed by 5 bases and J by 0 bases, leaving 14 bases between them. This CDR3 is CASSLGTLDSYEQYF. CDR3 in DNA: TGTGCCAGCAGCCTCGGGACACTAGACTCCTACGAGCAGTACTTC.

This clonotype was observed at least ten times. The chain has TRBV7-9 and TRBJ2-7; 12 bases are shared with TRBD2. The germline gives CDR1 SEHNR, CDR2 FQNEAQ (reference sequence). The CDR3 extends over 15 amino acids. Losses at the gene ends were 1 base for V and 6 bases for J; bases not matched to a gene: 4. The CDR3 sequence is CASSLVLAGGSEQYF. The CDR3 nucleotides read TGTGCCAGCAGCTTAGTACTAGCGGGAGGATCCGAGCAGTACTTC.

At least ten counts were recorded for this clonotype. The CDR3 spells CASRQGARNQPQHF. The CDR3 region has the DNA TGTGCCAGCAGACAGGGCGCTCGCAATCAGCCCCAGCATTTT. The chain is built from TRBV6-2 or TRBV6-3 and TRBJ1-5; D possibly corresponds to TRBD1 (6 bases). The V gene's germline CDR1 is MNHEY and CDR2 SVGEGT. The ends were cut back, 6 bases at V and 2 bases at J, with 11 bases in the middle. This CDR3 contains 14 residues.

This clonotype has a handful of counts. The J gene is TRBJ2-2, the V gene TRBV9; D perhaps matches TRBD2 (6 bases). The CDR3 length is 15 residues. Trimming stripped 0 bases from V and 6 bases from J, with 12 bases between. Germline V gene sequence: CDR1 SGDLS, CDR2 YYNGEE. CDR3: CASSVAELAAGELFF. The CDR3 region has the DNA TGTGCCAGCAGCGTAGCAGAACTAGCAGCCGGGGAGCTGTTTTTT.

The V gene is TRBV27, the J gene TRBJ2-2; D ambiguous. CDR1 is MNHEY, CDR2 SMNVEV, per germline (reference sequence). This CDR3 comprises 14 residues. V lost 5 bases and J lost 6, with 13 bases in between. DNA for the CDR3: TGTGCCAGCAGTCCCGCGACCGACTCCGGGGAGCTGTTTTTT. Encoded protein: CASSPATDSGELFF.

A remark on this clonotype: The missing conserved phenylalanine or tryptophan at the end of this CDR3 makes a read error likely. This rearrangement joins TRBV3-1 to TRBJ2-5; D gene ambiguous. Germline values: CDR1 LGHDT, CDR2 YNNKEL (reference sequence). The length of the CDR3 is 12 residues. The CDR3 is CASGQTVETQYS. Written as DNA, the CDR3 is TGTGCCAGCGGCCAAACGGTAGAGACCCAGTACTCC.

This clonotype was observed a handful of times. The chain couples TRBV12-5 to TRBJ2-7; D perhaps matches TRBD2 (6 bases). Germline values: CDR1 LGHNT, CDR2 FRNRAP. CDR3 length equals 12 residues. Trimming removed 5 bases at V and 7 bases at J, with 12 bases between. The CDR3 loop is CASGPPGGEQYF. CDR3 DNA: TGTGCTAGTGGTCCCCCAGGAGGGGAGCAGTACTTC.